The next 26 T cell receptor beta chains were all read from a single sample in a study of OX40 agonist ivuxolimab in advanced cancers. The protocol was immunoSEQ multiplex PCR, while the TCRdb copy is restricted to in-frame clones and leaves out a portion. Seen here are tens of thousands of clones, about 88% observed once, and the top ten hold 0.38%. Sequencing was performed on CD4+ or CD8+ T cells sorted from blood, taken in a trial of the OX40 agonist ivuxolimab. These receptors originate from an adult with an advanced solid tumor such as melanoma, head and neck, liver or kidney cancer.

The V and J genes are TRBV27 and TRBJ1-4; D call uncertain. Germline assignment: CDR1 MNHEY and CDR2 SMNVEV (reference sequence). This CDR3 has 16 residues. The V gene lost 2 bases and the J gene lost 0 bases, with 10 bases spanning the gap. This chain's CDR3 is CASSLQPIPTNEKLFF. Here the CDR3 DNA reads TGTGCCAGCAGTTTACAGCCTATCCCAACTAATGAAAAACTGTTTTTT.

CDR3 bases: TGCGCCAGCAGCTTGGCCGCTAGCGGGAGCATCCAAAACATTCAGTACTTC. The encoded protein is CASSLAASGSIQNIQYF. V gene TRBV5-1 combines with J gene TRBJ2-4; 10 positions match TRBD2. Germline V gives CDR1 SGHRS, CDR2 YFSETQ. The CDR3 has 17 amino acids. The J segment lost 5 bases and the V segment lost 0 bases, leaving 8 bases of the junction unmatched.

The chain has TRBV27 and TRBJ1-1; D ambiguous. CDR1 and CDR2 from the germline V gene are MNHEY and SMNVEV (reference sequence). V lost 5 bases and J lost 4, with 14 bases in between. CDR3 size: 14 residues. The CDR3 spells CASSAWNTGTEAFF. The DNA of the CDR3 is TGTGCCAGCAGTGCGTGGAATACGGGCACTGAAGCTTTCTTT.

The CDR3 nucleotides are TGCGCCAGCAGCCAAGGGACAGTTTCCTACGAGCAGTACTTC. Translating gives CASSQGTVSYEQYF. The chain has TRBV4-1 and TRBJ2-7; TRBD1 is a possible D gene (6 bases). Germline loops: CDR1 MGHRA, CDR2 YSYEKL. The V end was cut by 1 base, the J end by 1 base, with 8 bases between. The CDR3 covers 14 residues.

This rearrangement joins TRBV19 to TRBJ1-5; D uncertain. Trimming pared 3 bases from V and 9 bases from J, leaving 12 bases between. This CDR3 has 13 amino acids. Per germline, CDR1 LNHDA and CDR2 SQIVND (reference sequence). The CDR3 is CASSISGQSPQHF. The DNA of the CDR3 is TGTGCCAGTAGTATTTCTGGTCAGTCGCCCCAGCATTTT. The whole variable domain, filled in from reference TRBV19 and TRBJ1-5, reads DGGITQSPKYLFRKEGQNVTLSCEQNLNHDAMYWYRQDPGQGLRLIYYSQIVNDFQKGDIAEGYSVSREKKESFPLTVTSAQKNPTAFYLCASSISGQSPQHFGDGTRLSIL.

This chain connects TRBV5-1 to TRBJ2-3; 7 bases line up with TRBD2. From germline, CDR1 is SGHRS and CDR2 YFSETQ. Trimming removed 0 bases from V and 2 bases from J; junction bases left unmatched: 3. CDR3 length: 15 residues. The CDR3: CASSLVTSDTDTQYF. CDR3 in DNA: TGCGCCAGCAGCTTGGTTACTAGCGACACAGATACGCAGTATTTT.

V and J are TRBV4-3 and TRBJ2-2; either TRBD1 or TRBD2 may fit D (5 bases each). Germline CDR1 is LGHNA and CDR2 is YSLEER. The CDR3 is 19 residues long. Trimming removed 2 bases at V and 7 bases at J, with 26 bases between. CDR3 amino acids: CASSQSTPGPTGYDGELFF. For the CDR3, the DNA is TGCGCCAGCAGCCAAAGTACTCCGGGACCCACGGGCTACGACGGGGAGCTGTTTTTT.

This clone came up once. This chain connects TRBV5-8 to TRBJ2-5; the D is unclear. V was cut by 0 bases and J by 1 base, with 19 bases left in between. The CDR3 spans 18 residues. CDR1 is SGHTS, CDR2 YDEGEE, per germline. The CDR3 is CASSLAPRQVNFQETQYF. The CDR3 nucleotides read TGTGCCAGCAGCTTGGCCCCTCGGCAGGTGAACTTCCAAGAGACCCAGTACTTC.

This chain uses TRBV1 with TRBJ2-3; the DNA was not used to check the table's D call, TRBD2. TRBV1 is given as a pseudogene. This CDR3 contains 18 residues. The CDR3 DNA is TGCACCAGCAGCCAGGGGACTAGCGGATCCACTAGCACAGATACGCAGTATTTT. It encodes CTSSQGTSGSTSTDTQYF.

This clone came up a few times. V gene TRBV5-5 combines with J gene TRBJ2-7; 7 bases match TRBD1. Germline values: CDR1 SGHKS, CDR2 YYEKEE (reference sequence). Trimming cost V 1 base and J 3 bases; bases outside gene matches: 10. The CDR3 has 16 residues. CDR3 sequence reads: CASSLMRTGWFYEQYF. The CDR3 nucleotides read TGTGCCAGCAGCTTGATGAGGACAGGATGGTTCTACGAGCAGTACTTC.

The V gene is TRBV30, the J gene TRBJ2-7, with 10 bases identical to TRBD2. V shed 4 bases and J 9 bases; nucleotides not matched to a gene: 9. CDR1 GTSNPN and CDR2 SVGIG come from the germline V gene (reference sequence). The CDR3 is 13 residues long. The DNA for the CDR3 is TGTGCCTGGAAATTAGCGGGAGGCGCTGGGCAGTACTTC. Residues: CAWKLAGGAGQYF.

The V call is TRBV5-1, the J call TRBJ2-1; 7 nucleotides match TRBD1. The CDR3 extends over 16 amino acids. Germline CDR1 SGHRS, CDR2 YFSETQ. The V and J ends lost 0 bases and 2 bases, in that order; junction bases with no gene match: 5. The CDR3 region is CASSLDPGGPYNEQFF. The DNA for the CDR3 is TGCGCCAGCAGCTTGGATCCAGGGGGACCCTACAATGAGCAGTTCTTC.

With regard to this clone: At the DNA level, this CDR3 is encoded by other sequences in the same sample as well. This chain uses TRBV28 with TRBJ1-1; D is possibly TRBD1 (6 bases). The V end lost 4 bases, the J end lost 0 bases, and 9 bases lay between the germline ends. The CDR3 consists of 14 residues. Looked up from germline, CDR1 is MDHEN and CDR2 is SYDVKM. The CDR3 DNA sequence: TGTGCCAGCAGTTCTCACAGGGTGAACACTGAAGCTTTCTTT. Protein sequence: CASSSHRVNTEAFF.

V and J are TRBV6-6 and TRBJ2-7, with D perhaps assigned TRBD1 or TRBD2 (5 bases each). In germline, CDR1 is MNHNY, CDR2 SVGAGI (reference sequence). The CDR3 loop spans 13 amino acids. Trimming pared 11 bases from V and 7 bases from J, leaving 21 bases between. This CDR3 is CAVRGTPGLEQYF. DNA of the CDR3: TGTGCCGTACGTGGGACCCCGGGCCTAGAGCAGTACTTC.

The chain is built from TRBV7-2 and TRBJ2-5; 14 nucleotides align to TRBD2. The last part of the DNA fits TRBJ2-7 better; the J call may be wrong. The CDR3 runs 16 residues. Germline assignment: CDR1 SGHTA and CDR2 FQGNSA. CDR3 amino acids: CASSASGLAGAYEQYF. CDR3 DNA sequence: TGTGCCAGCAGCGCATCGGGACTAGCGGGAGCCTACGAGCAGTACTTC.

The CDR3 DNA reads as TGCGCCAGCAGCTTAACAAATAGCGGGCCTCACACAGATACGCAGTATTTT. Residues: CASSLTNSGPHTDTQYF. This rearrangement joins TRBV5-1 to TRBJ2-3; 7 bases fit TRBD2. The CDR3 totals 17 residues. V shed 2 bases and J 2 bases; nucleotides not matched to a gene: 11. Germline V gene sequence: CDR1 SGHRS, CDR2 YFSETQ.

This chain links TRBV7-9 with TRBJ2-5; D is unresolved. The germline gives CDR1 SEHNR, CDR2 FQNEAQ (reference sequence). V lost 3 bases, J lost 3 bases, and 17 bases lay in between. This CDR3 contains 16 residues. Here the CDR3 reads CASSFSGPGPEETQYF. DNA for the CDR3: TGTGCCAGCAGCTTTTCGGGCCCCGGACCGGAAGAGACCCAGTACTTC.

The chain is built from TRBV5-4 and TRBJ2-7; D gene uncertain. With 0 bases removed from V and 3 bases from J, the gap between germline ends came to 7 bases. This CDR3 is built from 13 residues. Per the germline V gene, CDR1 is SGHNT and CDR2 is YYREEE (reference sequence). Written as DNA, the CDR3 is TGTGCCAGCAGCTTGGGTAGCCTCTACGAGCAGTACTTC. Its protein is CASSLGSLYEQYF.

The rearrangement links TRBV28 to TRBJ2-3; 11 positions match TRBD2. The V gene end was trimmed by 6 bases and the J gene end by 5 bases; junction bases not matched to a gene: 4. Germline-derived CDR1 and CDR2 are MDHEN and SYDVKM. CDR3 size: 14 residues. This CDR3 is CASSTSGRGDTQYF. The CDR3 nucleotides are TGTGCCAGCAGCACTAGCGGGAGAGGAGATACGCAGTATTTT.

The rearrangement uses TRBV7-6 and TRBJ2-3; possible D gene TRBD2, 6 bases. Germline V gene data show CDR1 as SGHVS and CDR2 as FNYEAQ. Trimming pared 5 bases from V and 3 bases from J, leaving 15 bases between. The CDR3 totals 15 residues. The CDR3 spells CASSPRGLATDTQYF. CDR3 nucleotides: TGTGCCAGCAGCCCCCGGGGTCTAGCGACAGATACGCAGTATTTT.

In this sample, this clone turned up once. The rearrangement links TRBV7-9 to TRBJ2-5; 8 positions match TRBD2. This CDR3 is built from 14 residues. Trimming removed 4 bases from V and 4 bases from J; junction bases left unmatched: 5. Germline CDR1 reads SEHNR; CDR2 reads FQNEAQ (reference sequence). The CDR3 loop reads CASSSQAGGETQYF. DNA for the CDR3: TGTGCCAGCAGCTCCCAGGCGGGGGGAGAGACCCAGTACTTC.

Here the CDR3 reads CASSHPGLAYEQYF. CDR3 in DNA: TGTGCCAGTAGCCATCCGGGACTAGCCTACGAGCAGTACTTC. The rearrangement joins TRBV19 to TRBJ2-7; 8 bases are shared with TRBD2. The germline V gene has CDR1 LNHDA and CDR2 SQIVND (reference sequence). V gave up 6 bases and J gave up 2 bases; unmatched junction bases: 6. CDR3 size: 14 residues.

This clone was counted a single time. The CDR3 region is CASSFQGVADTQYF. The DNA of the CDR3 is TGTGCCAGTAGTTTTCAGGGAGTGGCAGATACGCAGTATTTT. The J gene is TRBJ2-3, the V gene TRBV19; D possibly uses TRBD1 or TRBD2 (5 bases each). Germline CDR1 reads LNHDA; CDR2 reads SQIVND (reference sequence). Trimming took 5 bases from V and 4 from J, leaving 13 bases between them. There are 14 residues in the CDR3.

The chain has TRBV7-6 and TRBJ2-2; 10 bases line up with TRBD2. The CDR3 has 18 residues. The germline gives CDR1 SGHVS, CDR2 FNYEAQ. The V segment lost 1 base and the J segment 0 bases; nucleotides outside the gene matches: 5. The CDR3: CASSLGLAGAANTGELFF. CDR3 sequence (DNA): TGTGCCAGCAGCTTAGGTCTAGCGGGAGCTGCGAACACCGGGGAGCTGTTTTTT.

The chain is built from TRBV5-1 and TRBJ2-3; D assignment may be TRBD1 or TRBD2 (6 bases each). CDR1 and CDR2 from the germline V gene are SGHRS and YFSETQ. CDR3 length: 14 amino acids. The V gene lost 2 bases and the J gene lost 5 bases, with 12 bases spanning the gap. The CDR3 DNA reads TGCGCCAGCAGCTTAGGAGGGGGAGAAGATACGCAGTATTTT. It is translated as CASSLGGGEDTQYF.

The rearrangement joins TRBV10-1 to TRBJ2-3; the D gene is possibly TRBD1 (6 bases). This CDR3 is 13 amino acids long. Germline values: CDR1 WNHNN, CDR2 SYGVQD (reference sequence). V was shortened by 3 bases and J by 6 bases, with 10 bases between the two germline ends. The CDR3 spells CASSDRGSDTQYF. CDR3 bases: TGCGCCAGCAGTGACAGGGGCAGCGATACGCAGTATTTT.